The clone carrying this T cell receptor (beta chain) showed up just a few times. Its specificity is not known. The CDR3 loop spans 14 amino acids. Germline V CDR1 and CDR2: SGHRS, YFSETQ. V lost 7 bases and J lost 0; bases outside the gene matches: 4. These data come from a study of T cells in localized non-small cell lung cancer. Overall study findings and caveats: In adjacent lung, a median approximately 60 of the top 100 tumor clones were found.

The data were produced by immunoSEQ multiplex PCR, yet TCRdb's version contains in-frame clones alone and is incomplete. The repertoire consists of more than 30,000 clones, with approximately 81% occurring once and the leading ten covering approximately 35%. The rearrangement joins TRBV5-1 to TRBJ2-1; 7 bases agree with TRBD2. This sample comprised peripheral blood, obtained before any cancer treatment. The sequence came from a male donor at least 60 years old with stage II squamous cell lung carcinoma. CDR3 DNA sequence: TGCGCCAGCTCGCTAGCGGCCTCCTACAATGAGCAGTTCTTC. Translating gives CASSLAASYNEQFF.